The clone carrying this T cell receptor beta chain showed up just a few times. A single record per CDR3 protein comes from TCRdb applying MiXCR to the 5' RACE reads. The sample has about 61,000 distinct CDR3 sequences; around 30% are singletons. The trim removed 7 bases at V and 10 bases at J, leaving 13 bases unmatched. This CDR3 region has 15 residues. In germline, CDR1 is MNHEY, CDR2 SMNVEV (reference sequence). The origin of this receptor is a female donor with breast cancer. The chain joins TRBV27 to TRBJ1-6, with 7 nucleotides matching TRBD1. The material sequenced was tumor-infiltrating naive CD4+ T cells sorted from the breast tumor. As to subset: naive CD4+ T cells, CD4+CD45RA+CD25-. In DNA, the CDR3 is TGTGCCAGCACAACGACCGGGACAGTCTCCTCACCCCTCCACTTT. Its protein is CASTTTGTVSSPLHF.